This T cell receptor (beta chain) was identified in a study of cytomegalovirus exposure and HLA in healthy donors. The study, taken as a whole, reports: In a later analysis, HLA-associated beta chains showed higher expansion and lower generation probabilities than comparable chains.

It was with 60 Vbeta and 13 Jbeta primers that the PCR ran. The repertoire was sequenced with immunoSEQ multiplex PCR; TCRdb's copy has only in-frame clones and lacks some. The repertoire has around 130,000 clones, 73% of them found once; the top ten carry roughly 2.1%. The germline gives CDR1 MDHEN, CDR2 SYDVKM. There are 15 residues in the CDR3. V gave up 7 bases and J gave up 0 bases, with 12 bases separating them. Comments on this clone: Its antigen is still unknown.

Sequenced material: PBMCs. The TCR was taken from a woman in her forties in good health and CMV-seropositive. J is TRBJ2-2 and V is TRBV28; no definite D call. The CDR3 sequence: CASTLRRPNTGELFF. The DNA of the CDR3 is TGTGCCAGCACTCTTCGCAGGCCGAACACCGGGGAGCTGTTTTTT. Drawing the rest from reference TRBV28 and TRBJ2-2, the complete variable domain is DVKVTQSSRYLVKRTGEKVFLECVQDMDHENMFWYRQDPGLGLRLIYFSYDVKMKEKGDIPEGYSVSREKKERFSLILESASTNQTSMYLCASTLRRPNTGELFFGEGSRLTVL.